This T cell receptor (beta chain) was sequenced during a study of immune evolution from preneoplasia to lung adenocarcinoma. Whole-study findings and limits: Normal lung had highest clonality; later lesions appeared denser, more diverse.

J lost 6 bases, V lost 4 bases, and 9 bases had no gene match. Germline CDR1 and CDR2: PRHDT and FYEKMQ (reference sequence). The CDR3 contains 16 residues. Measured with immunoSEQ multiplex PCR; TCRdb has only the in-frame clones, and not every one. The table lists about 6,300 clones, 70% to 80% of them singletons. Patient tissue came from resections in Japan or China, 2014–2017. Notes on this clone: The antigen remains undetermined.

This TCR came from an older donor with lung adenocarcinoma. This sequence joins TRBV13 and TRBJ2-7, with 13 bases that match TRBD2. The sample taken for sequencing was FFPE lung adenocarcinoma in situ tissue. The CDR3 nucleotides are TGTGCCAGCAGCTGGACTAGCGGGGGTCCGGAGGGCGAGCAGTACTTC. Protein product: CASSWTSGGPEGEQYF.